What follows is one T cell receptor (beta chain) and its context. Its specificity is unknown. Other DNA sequences of this sample code for an identical CDR3. This entry is derived from a study of beta chain features in type 1 diabetes. General study results and limits: Reduced insertions and increased deletions marked VDJ junctions in type 1 diabetes patients. Shortening that was moderate but significant affected the TCRB CDR3s of Type 1 diabetes patients in all four CD4+ subsets. Resolution of whether HLA type affects TCRB rearrangement was not achieved here.

One heparinised blood draw averaging around 120 mL was given by each donor. Naive, central memory, regulatory and stem cell-like memory cells within the CD4+ compartment were sorted using CD45RO/CCR7/CD25/CD127/CD95/CD27. Expressed TCRB transcripts were sequenced, since all the RNA that had been isolated was reverse transcribed. Here immunoSEQ multiplex PCR was the method, and the copy in TCRdb shows in-frame clones only, minus some. Altogether a few hundred thousand clones are present, around 25% being singletons, with the ten largest covering roughly 0.011%. Germline V lookup: CDR1 GTSNPN, CDR2 SVGIG (reference sequence). V was cut by 3 bases and J by 3 bases, with 8 bases left in between. The CDR3 spans 12 residues.

The sequencing input was naive CD4+ T cells from blood. The TCR was taken from a woman in her twenties or thirties with type 1 diabetes. The V gene is TRBV30, the J gene TRBJ1-1; D is uncertain. The chain's CDR3 is CAWSPGDTEAFF. CDR3 sequence (DNA): TGTGCCTGGAGCCCCGGGGACACTGAAGCTTTCTTT.